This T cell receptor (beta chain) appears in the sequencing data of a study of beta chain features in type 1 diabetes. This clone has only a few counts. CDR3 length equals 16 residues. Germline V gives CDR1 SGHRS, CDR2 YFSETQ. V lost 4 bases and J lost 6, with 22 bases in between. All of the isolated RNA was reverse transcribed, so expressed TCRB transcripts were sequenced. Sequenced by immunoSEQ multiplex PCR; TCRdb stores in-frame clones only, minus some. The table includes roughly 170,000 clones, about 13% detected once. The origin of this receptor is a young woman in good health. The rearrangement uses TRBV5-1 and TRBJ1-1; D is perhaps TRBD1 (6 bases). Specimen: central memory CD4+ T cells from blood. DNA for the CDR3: TGCGCCAGCAGCCTCTACTCGGACAGCCTTGGGGCTGAAGCTTTCTTT. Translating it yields CASSLYSDSLGAEAFF.